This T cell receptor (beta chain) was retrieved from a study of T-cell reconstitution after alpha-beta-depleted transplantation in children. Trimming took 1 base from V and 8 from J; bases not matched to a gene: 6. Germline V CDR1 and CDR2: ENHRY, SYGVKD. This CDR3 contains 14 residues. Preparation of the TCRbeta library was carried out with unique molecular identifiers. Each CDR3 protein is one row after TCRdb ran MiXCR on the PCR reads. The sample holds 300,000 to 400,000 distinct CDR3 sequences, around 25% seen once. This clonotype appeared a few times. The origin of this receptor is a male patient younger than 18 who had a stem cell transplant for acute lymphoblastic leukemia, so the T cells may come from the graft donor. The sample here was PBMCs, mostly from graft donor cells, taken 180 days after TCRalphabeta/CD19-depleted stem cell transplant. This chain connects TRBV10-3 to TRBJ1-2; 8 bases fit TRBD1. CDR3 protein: CAISEWTGKGGYTF. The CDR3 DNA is TGTGCCATCAGTGAGTGGACAGGGAAGGGCGGCTACACCTTC.